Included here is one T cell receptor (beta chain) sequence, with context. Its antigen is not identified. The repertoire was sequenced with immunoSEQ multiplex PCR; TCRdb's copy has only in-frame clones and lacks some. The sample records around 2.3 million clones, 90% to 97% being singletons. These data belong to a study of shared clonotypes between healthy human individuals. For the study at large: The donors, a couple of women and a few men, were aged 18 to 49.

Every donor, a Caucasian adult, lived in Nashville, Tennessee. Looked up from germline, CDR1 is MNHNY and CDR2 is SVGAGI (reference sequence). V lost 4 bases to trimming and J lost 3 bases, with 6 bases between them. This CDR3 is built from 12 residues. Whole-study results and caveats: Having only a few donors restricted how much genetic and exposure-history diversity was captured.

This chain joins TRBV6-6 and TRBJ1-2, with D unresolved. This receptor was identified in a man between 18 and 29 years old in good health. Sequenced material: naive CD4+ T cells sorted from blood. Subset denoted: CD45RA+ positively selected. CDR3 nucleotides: TGTGCCAGCAGTTCAGAGTACTATGGCTACACCTTC. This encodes CASSSEYYGYTF.